Listed here are 10 T cell receptor beta chains from one sample, sequenced in a study of blood T cell repertoires in COVID-19. Using immunoSEQ multiplex PCR, the repertoire was profiled, and TCRdb retains in-frame clones only, with some absent. The sample shows 150,000 to 200,000 clones, around 80% of them seen only once. The sample was peripheral blood. These receptor sequences come from an elderly woman with acute or convalescent COVID-19.

The V and J genes are TRBV27 and TRBJ2-3, with 9 bases lining up with TRBD2. This CDR3 is built from 15 residues. In germline, CDR1 is MNHEY, CDR2 SMNVEV (reference sequence). V lost 1 base to trimming and J lost 3 bases; unmatched junction nucleotides: 2. Here the CDR3 DNA reads TGTGCCAGCAGTTTATGGACTAGCGCAACAGATACGCAGTATTTT. Its translation: CASSLWTSATDTQYF.

The chain carries TRBV4-2 and TRBJ2-1; D gene ambiguous. Trimming stripped 4 bases from V and 3 bases from J, with 13 bases between. The CDR3 is made up of 15 amino acids. Looked up from germline, CDR1 is LGHNA and CDR2 is YNFKEQ. The CDR3 here is CASSLGQILYNEQFF. As DNA, the CDR3 is TGTGCCAGCAGCCTGGGCCAGATCCTCTACAATGAGCAGTTCTTC.

The chain joins TRBV18 to TRBJ1-1; tentatively, D is TRBD1 (5 bases). The V gene's germline CDR1 is KGHSH and CDR2 LQKENI. V lost 1 base to trimming and J lost 3 bases, with 15 bases between them. The CDR3 runs to 16 residues. The CDR3 region has the DNA TGTGCCAGCTCACCACGGAATGAACAGGCCTACACTGAAGCTTTCTTT. Amino acid sequence: CASSPRNEQAYTEAFF.

This clone was seen only once. The rearrangement links TRBV9 to TRBJ1-2, with D uncertain. Germline CDR1 reads SGDLS; CDR2 reads YYNGEE. Trimming took 3 bases from V and 2 from J, leaving 11 bases between them. The CDR3 length is 14 residues. The CDR3 reads CASSAEGGNYGYTF. The CDR3 nucleotides read TGTGCCAGCAGCGCCGAGGGAGGGAACTATGGCTACACCTTC.

The chain recombines TRBV6-5 with TRBJ2-5; D may be TRBD1 (5 bases). Germline-derived CDR1 and CDR2 are MNHEY and SVGAGI. This CDR3 is built from 14 residues. Trimming pared 6 bases from V and 1 base from J, leaving 12 bases between. CDR3 nucleotides: TGTGCCAGCAGATCCCAGGGTGGCCAAGAGACCCAGTACTTC. It translates to CASRSQGGQETQYF.

The chain joins TRBV5-6 to TRBJ1-4; D is possibly TRBD1 (5 bases). This CDR3 comprises 13 residues. Trimming stripped 0 bases from V and 11 bases from J, with 11 bases between. Germline CDR1 and CDR2: SGHDT and YYEEEE. CDR3 sequence reads: CASSLVPGGKLFF. The CDR3 DNA reads TGTGCCAGCAGCTTGGTTCCGGGGGGGAAACTGTTTTTT.

Regarding this clone: Other DNA sequences in the same sample also yield this CDR3. The V gene is TRBV29-1, the J gene TRBJ1-1, with D unresolved. The V and J ends lost 6 bases and 1 base respectively, with 12 bases between them. This CDR3 region has 13 residues. Germline values: CDR1 SQVTM, CDR2 ANQGSEA. The CDR3 region is CSVTTGRNTEAFF. The DNA of the CDR3 is TGCAGCGTCACAACCGGGAGGAACACTGAAGCTTTCTTT. Filled out from reference TRBV29-1 and TRBJ1-1, the complete variable domain reads SAVISQKPSRDICQRGTSLTIQCQVDSQVTMMFWYRQQPGQSLTLIATANQGSEATYESGFVIDKFPISRPNLTFSTLTVSNMSPEDSSIYLCSVTTGRNTEAFFGQGTRLTVV.

This sequence joins TRBV5-6 and TRBJ2-1; no definite D call. Trimming shortened V by 2 bases and J by 6 bases, and 6 bases separated the two germline ends. There are 12 residues in the CDR3. Germline loops: CDR1 SGHDT, CDR2 YYEEEE. The chain's CDR3 is CASSFLSNEQFF. DNA for the CDR3: TGTGCCAGCAGCTTCCTTAGCAATGAGCAGTTCTTC.

This chain links TRBV6-6 with TRBJ1-3; 9 nucleotides line up with TRBD1. The CDR3 is 15 amino acids. Germline loops: CDR1 MNHNY, CDR2 SVGAGI (reference sequence). V shed 6 bases, J shed 4 bases, and the junction held 7 bases outside the gene matches. The CDR3 DNA sequence: TGTGCCAGCAGAGAACAGGGGGCTGGGGGAAACACCATATATTTT. As protein: CASREQGAGGNTIYF.

This chain connects TRBV12-3 or TRBV12-4 to TRBJ1-4; the match to TRBD1 covers 9 bases. The CDR3 length is 13 residues. Trimming removed 7 bases from V and 8 bases from J; junction bases left unmatched: 5. Written as DNA, the CDR3 is TGTGCCAGCAAGAGGGACAGGGCGGAAAAACTGTTTTTT. Amino acid sequence: CASKRDRAEKLFF.